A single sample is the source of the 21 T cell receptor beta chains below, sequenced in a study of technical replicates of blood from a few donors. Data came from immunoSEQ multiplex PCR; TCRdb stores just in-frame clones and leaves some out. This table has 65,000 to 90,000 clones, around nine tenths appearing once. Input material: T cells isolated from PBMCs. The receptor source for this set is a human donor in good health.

The CDR3 DNA reads TGTGCCACCAGCAGCCATCCGACAGGGGGAAACTATGGCTACACCTTC. As protein: CATSSHPTGGNYGYTF. V usage is TRBV15 and J usage is TRBJ1-2; TRBD1 matches at 9 bases. Germline values: CDR1 LNHNV, CDR2 YYDKDF (reference sequence). This CDR3 has 16 residues. V lost 3 bases and J lost 2; bases outside the gene matches: 7.

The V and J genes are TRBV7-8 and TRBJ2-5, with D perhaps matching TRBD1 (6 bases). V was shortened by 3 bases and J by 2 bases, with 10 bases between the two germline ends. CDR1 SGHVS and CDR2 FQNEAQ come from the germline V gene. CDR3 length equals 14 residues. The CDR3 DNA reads TGTGCCAGCAGCTTTAGGGGGAATCAAGAGACCCAGTACTTC. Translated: CASSFRGNQETQYF.

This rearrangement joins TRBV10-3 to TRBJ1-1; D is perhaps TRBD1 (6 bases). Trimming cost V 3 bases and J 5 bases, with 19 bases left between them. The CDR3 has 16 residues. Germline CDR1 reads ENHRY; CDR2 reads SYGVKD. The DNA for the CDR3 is TGTGCCATCAGTGACCCAGCCCCGCAGGGGCAAACTGAAGCTTTCTTT. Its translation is CAISDPAPQGQTEAFF.

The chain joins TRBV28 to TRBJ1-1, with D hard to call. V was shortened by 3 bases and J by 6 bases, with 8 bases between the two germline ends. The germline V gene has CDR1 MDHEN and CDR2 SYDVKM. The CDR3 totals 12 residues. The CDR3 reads CASSLSGAEAFF. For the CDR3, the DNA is TGTGCCAGCAGTTTGTCCGGGGCTGAAGCTTTCTTT. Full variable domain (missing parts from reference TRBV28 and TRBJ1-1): DVKVTQSSRYLVKRTGEKVFLECVQDMDHENMFWYRQDPGLGLRLIYFSYDVKMKEKGDIPEGYSVSREKKERFSLILESASTNQTSMYLCASSLSGAEAFFGQGTRLTVV.

CDR3 in DNA: TGCGCCAGCAGCTTGGAACAGACCACAGATACGCAGTATTTT. It encodes CASSLEQTTDTQYF. This rearrangement joins TRBV5-1 to TRBJ2-3; no definite D call. The CDR3 is made up of 14 amino acids. V gave up 0 bases and J gave up 2 bases, with 7 bases separating them. Per germline, CDR1 SGHRS and CDR2 YFSETQ.

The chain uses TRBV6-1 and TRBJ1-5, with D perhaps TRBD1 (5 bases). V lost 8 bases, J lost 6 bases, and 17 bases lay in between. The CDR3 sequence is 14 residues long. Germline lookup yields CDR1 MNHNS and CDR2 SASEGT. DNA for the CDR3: TGTGCCAGCGCCAGGGCCGCCTATGGTCAGCCCCAGCATTTT. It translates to CASARAAYGQPQHF.

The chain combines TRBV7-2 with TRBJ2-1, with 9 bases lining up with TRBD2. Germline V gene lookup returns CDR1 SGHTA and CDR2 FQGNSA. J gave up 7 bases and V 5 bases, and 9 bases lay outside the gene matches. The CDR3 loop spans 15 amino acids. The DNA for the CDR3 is TGTGCCAGCAGCCCCGGCGGGGGGGCCGGAAATGAGCAGTTCTTC. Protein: CASSPGGGAGNEQFF.

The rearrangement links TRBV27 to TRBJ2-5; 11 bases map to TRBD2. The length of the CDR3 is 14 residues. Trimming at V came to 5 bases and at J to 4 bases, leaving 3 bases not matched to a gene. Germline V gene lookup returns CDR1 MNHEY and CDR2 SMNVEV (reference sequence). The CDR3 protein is CASSIAGGGETQYF. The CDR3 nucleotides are TGTGCCAGCAGTATAGCGGGAGGGGGAGAGACCCAGTACTTC.

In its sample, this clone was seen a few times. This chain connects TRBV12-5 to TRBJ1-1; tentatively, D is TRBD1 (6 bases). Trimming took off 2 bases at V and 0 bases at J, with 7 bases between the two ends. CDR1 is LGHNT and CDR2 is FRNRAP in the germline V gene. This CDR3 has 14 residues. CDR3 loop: CASGLKGVNTEAFF. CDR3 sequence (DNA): TGTGCTAGTGGTTTGAAGGGGGTGAACACTGAAGCTTTCTTT.

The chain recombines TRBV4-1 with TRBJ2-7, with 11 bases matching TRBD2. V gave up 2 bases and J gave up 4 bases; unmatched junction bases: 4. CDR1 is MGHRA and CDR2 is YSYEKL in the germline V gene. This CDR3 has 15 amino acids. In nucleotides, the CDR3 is TGCGCCAGCAGCCAAATTAGCGGGAGGGAGTACGAGCAGTACTTC. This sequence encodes CASSQISGREYEQYF.

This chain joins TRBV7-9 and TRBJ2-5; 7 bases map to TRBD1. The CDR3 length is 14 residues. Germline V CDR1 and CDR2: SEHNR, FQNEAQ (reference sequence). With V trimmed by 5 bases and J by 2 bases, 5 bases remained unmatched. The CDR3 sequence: CASSLPGQQETQYF. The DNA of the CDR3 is TGTGCCAGCAGCCTACCGGGACAGCAAGAGACCCAGTACTTC.

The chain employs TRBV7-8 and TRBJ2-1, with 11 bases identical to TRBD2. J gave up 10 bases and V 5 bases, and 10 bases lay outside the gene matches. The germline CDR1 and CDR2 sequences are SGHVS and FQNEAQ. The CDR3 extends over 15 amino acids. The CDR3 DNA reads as TGTGCCAGCAGCCCTTTAGCGGGAGGGCTCAGGGAGCAGTTCTTC. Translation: CASSPLAGGLREQFF.

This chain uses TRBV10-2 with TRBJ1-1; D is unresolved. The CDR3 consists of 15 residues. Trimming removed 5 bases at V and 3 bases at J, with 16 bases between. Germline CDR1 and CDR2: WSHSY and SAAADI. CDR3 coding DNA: TGCGCCAGCAGTTCCCGCACCACTCGGGACACTGAAGCTTTCTTT. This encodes CASSSRTTRDTEAFF.

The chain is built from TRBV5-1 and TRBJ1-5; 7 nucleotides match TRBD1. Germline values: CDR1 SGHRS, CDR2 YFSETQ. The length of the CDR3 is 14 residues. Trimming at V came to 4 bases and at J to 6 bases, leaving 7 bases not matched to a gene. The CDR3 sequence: CASSPGQAAQPQHF. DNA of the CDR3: TGCGCCAGCAGCCCAGGACAGGCGGCTCAGCCCCAGCATTTT.

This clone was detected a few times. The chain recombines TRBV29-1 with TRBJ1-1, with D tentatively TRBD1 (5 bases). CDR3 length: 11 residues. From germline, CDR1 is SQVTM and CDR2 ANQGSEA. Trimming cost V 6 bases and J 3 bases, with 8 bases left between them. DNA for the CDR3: TGCAGCGTGGGGGAGGACACTGAAGCTTTCTTT. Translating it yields CSVGEDTEAFF.

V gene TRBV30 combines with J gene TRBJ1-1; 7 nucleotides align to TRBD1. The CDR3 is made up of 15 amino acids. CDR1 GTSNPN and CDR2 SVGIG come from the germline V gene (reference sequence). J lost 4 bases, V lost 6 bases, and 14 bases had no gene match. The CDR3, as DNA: TGTGCCTGTTACCCGACAGGGTCGGGTGGCACTGAAGCTTTCTTT. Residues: CACYPTGSGGTEAFF.

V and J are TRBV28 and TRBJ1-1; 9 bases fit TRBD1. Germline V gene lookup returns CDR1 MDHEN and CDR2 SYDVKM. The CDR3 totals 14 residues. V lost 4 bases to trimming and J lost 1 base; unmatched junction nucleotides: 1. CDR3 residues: CASSSGQGNTEAFF. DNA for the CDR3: TGTGCCAGCAGTTCGGGACAGGGGAACACTGAAGCTTTCTTT.

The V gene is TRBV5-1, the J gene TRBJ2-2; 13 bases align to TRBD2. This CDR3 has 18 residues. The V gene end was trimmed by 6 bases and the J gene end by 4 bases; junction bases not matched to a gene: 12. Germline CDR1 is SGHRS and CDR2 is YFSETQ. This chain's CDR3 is CASTDWTSGGFLTGELFF. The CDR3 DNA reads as TGCGCCAGCACTGATTGGACTAGCGGGGGCTTCCTCACCGGGGAGCTGTTTTTT. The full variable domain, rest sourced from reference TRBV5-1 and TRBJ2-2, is KAGVTQTPRYLIKTRGQQVTLSCSPISGHRSVSWYQQTPGQGLQFLFEYFSETQRNKGNFPGRFSGRQFSNSRSEMNVSTLELGDSALYLCASTDWTSGGFLTGELFFGEGSRLTVL.

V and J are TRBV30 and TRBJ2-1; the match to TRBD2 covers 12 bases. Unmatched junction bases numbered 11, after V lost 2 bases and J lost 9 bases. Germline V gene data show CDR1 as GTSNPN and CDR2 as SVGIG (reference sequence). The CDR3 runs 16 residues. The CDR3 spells CAWSRSASGGAGEQFF. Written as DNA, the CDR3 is TGTGCCTGGAGTCGGTCGGCTAGCGGGGGGGCTGGTGAGCAGTTCTTC. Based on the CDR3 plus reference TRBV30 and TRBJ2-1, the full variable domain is SQTIHQWPATLVQPVGSPLSLECTVEGTSNPNLYWYRQAAGRGLQLLFYSVGIGQISSEVPQNLSASRPQDRQFILSSKKLLLSDSGFYLCAWSRSASGGAGEQFFGPGTRLTVL.

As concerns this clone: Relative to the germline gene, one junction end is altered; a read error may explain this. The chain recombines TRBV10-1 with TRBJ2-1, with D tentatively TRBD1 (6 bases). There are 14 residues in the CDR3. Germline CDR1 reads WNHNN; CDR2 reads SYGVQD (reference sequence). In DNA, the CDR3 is TGCGCCAGCAGTGATGGGGGCTCCGACAATGAGCAGTTCTTC. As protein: CASSDGGSDNEQFF.

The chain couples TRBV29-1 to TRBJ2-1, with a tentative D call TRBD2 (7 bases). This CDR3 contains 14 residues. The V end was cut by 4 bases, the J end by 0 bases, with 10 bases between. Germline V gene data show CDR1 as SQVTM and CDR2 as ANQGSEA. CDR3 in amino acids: CSVGGGGSYNEQFF. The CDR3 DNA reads TGCAGCGTTGGGGGAGGGGGCTCCTACAATGAGCAGTTCTTC.